What follows describes a single T cell receptor (beta chain). These data are taken from a study of blood T cell repertoires in COVID-19. Across the study: COVID-19 samples, acute and convalescent, were from the United States, Italy and Spain.

Study processing details: Nucleated cell number was recorded as an estimate derived from reference gene primer amplification. The assay was immunoSEQ multiplex PCR, and TCRdb's table has in-frame clones only and misses some. V and J calls plus clone size are reproduced from that table; the DNA served to infer D and trimming. The profile shows tens of thousands of clones, roughly nine tenths of them singletons. There are 13 residues in the CDR3. The junction had 3 bases not matched to a gene; V was cut back by 2 bases and J by 7 bases. From germline, CDR1 is MNHEY and CDR2 SVGEGT. The chain is built from TRBV6-2 or TRBV6-3 and TRBJ1-2; 8 bases fit TRBD1. The sample was peripheral blood. The receptor was isolated from a man in his forties or fifties with acute or convalescent COVID-19. This CDR3 reads CASSYARGPGYTF. CDR3 DNA: TGTGCCAGCAGTTACGCCAGGGGGCCTGGCTACACCTTC.